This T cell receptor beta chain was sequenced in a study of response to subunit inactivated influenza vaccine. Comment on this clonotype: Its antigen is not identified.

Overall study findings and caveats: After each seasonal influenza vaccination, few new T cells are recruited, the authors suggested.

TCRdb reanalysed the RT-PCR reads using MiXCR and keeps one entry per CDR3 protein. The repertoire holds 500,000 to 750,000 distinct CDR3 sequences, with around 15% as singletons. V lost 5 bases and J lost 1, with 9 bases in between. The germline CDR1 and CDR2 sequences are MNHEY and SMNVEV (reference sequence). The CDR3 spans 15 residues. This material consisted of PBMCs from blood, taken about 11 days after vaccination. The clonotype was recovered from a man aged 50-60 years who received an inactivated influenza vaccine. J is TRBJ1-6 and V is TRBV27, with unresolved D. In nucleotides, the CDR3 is TGTGCCAGCAGTCGCAGGTGGTCCTATAATTCACCCCTCCACTTT. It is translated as CASSRRWSYNSPLHF.